Presented here are 11 T cell receptor beta chains from one specimen sequenced in a study of blood T cell repertoires in COVID-19. Sequenced by immunoSEQ multiplex PCR; TCRdb stores in-frame clones only, minus some. The table lists 250,000 to 300,000 clones, around 86% of them singletons, with 3.6% in the top ten. The sample was peripheral blood. The receptors stem from a young man with active or convalescent COVID-19.

CDR3 sequence: CASSIGRTDGYTF. CDR3 in DNA: TGTGCCAGTAGTATCGGGCGGACTGACGGCTACACCTTC. The rearrangement joins TRBV19 to TRBJ1-2; D gene unclear. The germline gives CDR1 LNHDA, CDR2 SQIVND (reference sequence). The CDR3 runs to 13 residues. Trimming stripped 3 bases from V and 8 bases from J, with 13 bases between.

This clone appeared a single time. This sequence joins TRBV19 and TRBJ2-3; TRBD2 agrees at 7 bases. V was clipped by 7 bases and J by 5 bases; unmatched bases: 12. Germline V gene lookup returns CDR1 LNHDA and CDR2 SQIVND (reference sequence). The CDR3 is made up of 15 amino acids. The CDR3 bases are TGTGCCAGTACGAGGGGCGGGAGTGTTAAAGATACGCAGTATTTT. Its translation: CASTRGGSVKDTQYF.

The chain joins TRBV10-3 to TRBJ1-5; TRBD1 is a possible D gene (6 bases). Germline CDR1 is ENHRY and CDR2 is SYGVKD. V was cut by 8 bases and J by 4 bases, with 18 bases left in between. The CDR3 extends over 15 amino acids. This chain's CDR3 is CAIGVGQTLNQPQHF. CDR3 sequence (DNA): TGTGCCATCGGGGTGGGACAAACACTAAATCAGCCCCAGCATTTT.

As regards this clone: Different DNA sequences within this sample yield the same CDR3. The CDR3 DNA is TGCGCCAGCAGCTTGCTCCCAGATACGCAGTATTTT. As protein: CASSLLPDTQYF. The V gene is TRBV5-1, the J gene TRBJ2-3; D is unclear. The CDR3 contains 12 residues. Trimming cost V 1 base and J 4 bases, with 4 bases left between them. Germline lookup yields CDR1 SGHRS and CDR2 YFSETQ.

The chain recombines TRBV2 with TRBJ1-1, with D possibly matching TRBD1 (5 bases). V shed 6 bases and J shed 6 bases, with 20 bases lying between them. The CDR3 is 15 amino acids. From germline, CDR1 is SNHLY and CDR2 FYNNEI. Here the CDR3 DNA reads TGTGCCAGCAGCGCCACCGGGACTTTTTCGGCTGAAGCTTTCTTT. The encoded protein is CASSATGTFSAEAFF.

The chain couples TRBV7-3 to TRBJ2-2; 7 bases align to TRBD2. Germline values: CDR1 SGHTA, CDR2 FQGTGA. With 5 bases clipped from V and 8 bases from J, the junction kept 11 bases outside the gene matches. There are 15 residues in the CDR3. The CDR3 loop is CASSPGGAVKGELFF. In DNA, the CDR3 is TGTGCCAGCAGCCCGGGAGGAGCGGTTAAAGGGGAGCTGTTTTTT.

In this sample, this clone turned up once. The chain links TRBV19 to TRBJ1-2; 8 positions agree with TRBD1. The CDR3 covers 15 residues. The germline CDR1 and CDR2 sequences are LNHDA and SQIVND (reference sequence). V lost 4 bases and J lost 4; bases outside the gene matches: 8. CDR3 sequence: CASSNGQGSLYGYTF. The CDR3 DNA sequence: TGTGCCAGTAGTAATGGACAGGGATCCCTCTATGGCTACACCTTC.

This clone came up a few times. DNA of the CDR3: TGTGCCAGCAGTTACCAGCAGGGGGGACAAGAGACCCAGTACTTC. This translates into CASSYQQGGQETQYF. V and J are TRBV6-5 and TRBJ2-5, with D possibly being TRBD1 (7 bases). Germline CDR1 is MNHEY and CDR2 is SVGAGI. The V end was cut by 2 bases, the J end by 2 bases, with 12 bases between. This CDR3 contains 15 residues.

The chain recombines TRBV19 with TRBJ2-2; 7 bases agree with TRBD1. The CDR3 is 14 amino acids. From germline, CDR1 is LNHDA and CDR2 SQIVND (reference sequence). V shed 6 bases and J 4 bases; nucleotides not matched to a gene: 5. The chain's CDR3 is CASRTGFGTGELFF. For the CDR3, the DNA is TGTGCCAGTAGGACAGGGTTCGGCACCGGGGAGCTGTTTTTT.

This clone has only a few counts. J is TRBJ2-5 and V is TRBV7-3, with a tentative D call TRBD1 (6 bases). Between the trimmed V and J ends, which lost 5 bases and 0 bases, there was a span of 13 bases. This CDR3 has 15 residues. CDR1 is SGHTA, CDR2 FQGTGA, per germline. CDR3 region: CASSPTGMDQETQYF. CDR3 sequence (DNA): TGTGCCAGCAGCCCAACAGGGATGGACCAAGAGACCCAGTACTTC. Together with reference TRBV7-3 and TRBJ2-5, the CDR3 gives the full variable domain: GAGVSQTPSNKVTEKGKYVELRCDPISGHTALYWYRQSLGQGPEFLIYFQGTGAADDSGLPNDRFFAVRPEGSVSTLKIQRTERGDSAVYLCASSPTGMDQETQYFGPGTRLLVL.

The rearrangement uses TRBV5-1 and TRBJ2-3, with TRBD2 matching 7 bases. CDR1 is SGHRS and CDR2 is YFSETQ in the germline V gene. Unmatched junction bases numbered 8, after V lost 0 bases and J lost 1 base. This CDR3 spans 17 amino acids. CDR3 in amino acids: CASSLGGGSQRTDTQYF. The CDR3 DNA reads as TGCGCCAGCAGCTTGGGAGGCGGGAGCCAACGCACAGATACGCAGTATTTT. Full variable domain (outside the CDR3, taken from reference TRBV5-1 and TRBJ2-3): KAGVTQTPRYLIKTRGQQVTLSCSPISGHRSVSWYQQTPGQGLQFLFEYFSETQRNKGNFPGRFSGRQFSNSRSEMNVSTLELGDSALYLCASSLGGGSQRTDTQYFGPGTRLTVL.